This T cell receptor beta chain was recorded in a study of T cells in Graves' hyperthyroidism and ophthalmopathy. Germline values: CDR1 MNHEY, CDR2 SVGAGI. Trimming removed 0 bases from V and 7 bases from J; junction bases left unmatched: 3. CDR3 length: 14 amino acids. Patients between 18 and 65 years old had hyperthyroidism, newly diagnosed and lasting under 2 months. Diagnostic assessment was based on clinical symptoms, serum thyroxine and TRAb, thyroid ultrasound and orbital computed tomography. Whole-study results and caveats: Most clonotypes expanded in the thyroid (above 0.001) were also present in blood. Using 13 V-J features, a model discriminated ophthalmopathy from stable hyperthyroidism.

Researchers amplified the TCR beta CDR3 regions from RNA transcripts. A first-round RT-PCR of the TCR CDR3 used the HTBI primer set. TCRdb ran MiXCR on the multiplex PCR reads and lists one entry per CDR3 protein. The table has 600,000 or so distinct CDR3 sequences, 16% seen once. This clonotype has a handful of counts. The antigen is not known. Sequencing was done on a sample of blood. The chain combines TRBV6-5 with TRBJ2-1; 7 nucleotides agree with TRBD1. The source is a woman aged 25-40 years with Graves' hyperthyroidism. The CDR3 region has the DNA TGTGCCAGCAGTTACTCCGCCAGGGGGAATGAGCAGTTCTTC. Translating gives CASSYSARGNEQFF.